The clone carrying this TCR beta chain was seen many times. This sample was taken from a study of early T cells in non-severe SARS-CoV-2 infection. In TCRdb, the 5' RACE reads were re-called with MiXCR into one record per CDR3 protein. The table includes roughly 72,000 distinct CDR3 sequences, around 12% detected once. V gave up 3 bases and J gave up 6 bases, with 17 bases separating them. CDR1 is DFQATT and CDR2 is SNEGSKA in the germline V gene (reference sequence). This CDR3 is 14 amino acids long. Here the sequenced sample was whole blood, taken at baseline. This receptor was identified in an adult who was a healthcare worker with PCR-confirmed SARS-CoV-2 infection or an uninfected control (not recorded which). This chain joins TRBV20-1 and TRBJ1-1; no clear D gene. CDR3 in amino acids: CSARLAGFGAEAFF. The CDR3 DNA is TGCAGTGCTAGGTTAGCAGGATTTGGGGCTGAAGCTTTCTTT.